The source of this T cell receptor (beta chain) is a study of early T cells in non-severe SARS-CoV-2 infection. In the study overall: The study sequenced bulk RNA from unsorted whole blood, with chains unpaired. Study results and limitations: VDJdb-based matching was biased toward anti-spike CD8 responses and missed private and CD4 specificities.

The ends were cut back, 3 bases at V and 8 bases at J, with 21 bases in the middle. The CDR3 runs to 15 residues. CDR1 and CDR2 (germline): SQVTM, ANQGSEA. Attachment of unique molecular identifiers to individual cDNA molecules was performed. Using its own MiXCR run on the 5' RACE reads, TCRdb lists one record per CDR3 protein. The profile shows tens of thousands of distinct CDR3 sequences, roughly 12% of them singletons. This clonotype appeared a few times. The antigen is not known. The sample here was whole blood, taken at baseline. The chain joins TRBV29-1 to TRBJ2-3; D perhaps matches TRBD1 (5 bases). This TCR was recovered from an adult who was a healthcare worker with PCR-confirmed SARS-CoV-2 infection or an uninfected control (not recorded which). The DNA for the CDR3 is TGCAGCGTTGACTGGAACAGCAGGGATGTCGGTACGCAGTATTTT. As protein: CSVDWNSRDVGTQYF.